The 14 T cell receptor beta chains listed next were all sequenced from one sample in a study of cytomegalovirus exposure and HLA in healthy donors. With 60 Vbeta and 13 Jbeta primers, the PCR was carried out. The assay was immunoSEQ multiplex PCR, and TCRdb's table has in-frame clones only and misses some. The sample carries 200,000 or so clones, 75% to 85% recorded once. Sequencing input: PBMCs. The source of these receptors is a woman under 30 in good health and CMV-seronegative.

This clone was seen just once. V is TRBV11-1 and J is TRBJ1-1, with a weak D call TRBD1 (5 bases). Trimming stripped 5 bases from V and 5 bases from J, with 18 bases between. Germline V gene data show CDR1 as SGHAT and CDR2 as FQDESV (reference sequence). This CDR3 spans 15 amino acids. The CDR3 region is CASSGLGGGGTEAFF. CDR3 DNA sequence: TGTGCCAGCAGCGGACTGGGGGGGGGAGGTACTGAAGCTTTCTTT.

The genes are TRBV7-2 and TRBJ2-3; 7 positions agree with TRBD1. V was clipped by 5 bases and J by 4 bases; unmatched bases: 3. Germline V gives CDR1 SGHTA, CDR2 FQGNSA. CDR3 length equals 13 residues. The CDR3 region has the DNA TGTGCCAGCAGCCCTGGACAGGCAGATACGCAGTATTTT. Encoded protein: CASSPGQADTQYF.

This chain connects TRBV13 to TRBJ1-1; TRBD1 is a possible D gene (6 bases). The CDR3 is made up of 15 amino acids. The germline V gene has CDR1 PRHDT and CDR2 FYEKMQ (reference sequence). Trimming took 1 base from V and 7 from J, leaving 16 bases between them. This chain's CDR3 is CASSLVRGGRGEAFF. DNA of the CDR3: TGTGCCAGCAGCTTAGTAAGGGGTGGCAGGGGTGAAGCTTTCTTT.

This clone has just a few counts. The chain has TRBV2 and TRBJ1-1, with D maybe TRBD1 (6 bases). V was shortened by 7 bases and J by 4 bases, with 19 bases between the two germline ends. Per the germline V gene, CDR1 is SNHLY and CDR2 is FYNNEI. The CDR3 runs 15 residues. CDR3 loop: CASTRVPPGATEAFF. The CDR3 DNA reads as TGTGCCAGCACCAGGGTTCCTCCAGGGGCCACTGAAGCTTTCTTT.

The rearrangement joins TRBV15 to TRBJ2-1; 9 nucleotides align to TRBD2. CDR3 length equals 14 residues. Germline CDR1 reads LNHNV; CDR2 reads YYDKDF (reference sequence). J lost 4 bases, V lost 5 bases, and 3 bases had no gene match. The CDR3 sequence is CATSPSGIYNEQFF. The CDR3 nucleotides are TGTGCCACCAGCCCTAGCGGGATTTACAATGAGCAGTTCTTC.

This sequence joins TRBV27 and TRBJ2-7; the match to TRBD2 covers 11 bases. CDR1 MNHEY and CDR2 SMNVEV come from the germline V gene (reference sequence). V lost 4 bases to trimming and J lost 2 bases; unmatched junction nucleotides: 10. The CDR3 runs 17 residues. CDR3 coding DNA: TGTGCCAGCAGTTCCGGGACTAGCGGAGGATCGGCCTACGAGCAGTACTTC. This encodes CASSSGTSGGSAYEQYF.

The CDR3 region has the DNA TGTGCCAGCAGTGACGGAGTTACTAGCACAGATACGCAGTATTTT. Its translation: CASSDGVTSTDTQYF. The rearrangement joins TRBV6-4 to TRBJ2-3; D not certain. This CDR3 has 15 amino acids. Per germline, CDR1 MRHNA and CDR2 SNTAGT. V lost 2 bases and J 0 bases, leaving 9 bases between the germline ends.

The rearrangement uses TRBV11-2 and TRBJ2-5; TRBD2 agrees at 10 bases. The CDR3 is 15 residues long. V trimming: 6 bases; J trimming: 3 bases; junction bases outside the gene matches: 7. Germline CDR1 is SGHAT and CDR2 is FQNNGV. CDR3 amino acids: CASRTTSGYKETQYF. In DNA form, the CDR3 reads TGTGCCAGCAGAACGACTAGCGGGTACAAAGAGACCCAGTACTTC.

The chain links TRBV19 to TRBJ2-1; TRBD2 is a possible D gene (5 bases). This CDR3 is 15 amino acids long. Germline values: CDR1 LNHDA, CDR2 SQIVND (reference sequence). V was cut by 6 bases and J by 1 base, with 13 bases left in between. In DNA, the CDR3 is TGTGCCAGTAGACTCCGCGAGGGTTCCTACAATGAGCAGTTCTTC. Its protein product is CASRLREGSYNEQFF.

The rearrangement joins TRBV14 to TRBJ2-7; 9 bases line up with TRBD1. Losses at the gene ends were 0 bases for V and 2 bases for J; bases not matched to a gene: 2. The germline V gene has CDR1 SGHDN and CDR2 FVKESK. The CDR3 has 15 amino acids. The CDR3 spells CASSQDGTGPYEQYF. For the CDR3, the DNA is TGTGCCAGCAGCCAAGATGGGACAGGGCCCTACGAGCAGTACTTC. The full variable domain, in which reference TRBV14 and TRBJ2-7 provide the parts outside the CDR3, is EAGVTQFPSHSVIEKGQTVTLRCDPISGHDNLYWYRRVMGKEIKFLLHFVKESKQDESGMPNNRFLAERTGGTYSTLKVQPAELEDSGVYFCASSQDGTGPYEQYFGPGTRLTVT.

The genes are TRBV7-6 and TRBJ2-7; no reliable D call. Trimming left V 5 bases short and J 2 bases short, with 7 bases between. Germline V gives CDR1 SGHVS, CDR2 FNYEAQ. This CDR3 region has 12 residues. Written as DNA, the CDR3 is TGTGCCAGCAGCGCTGGCACCTACGAGCAGTACTTC. This encodes CASSAGTYEQYF. Full variable domain (remainder filled in from reference TRBV7-6 and TRBJ2-7): GAGVSQSPRYKVTKRGQDVALRCDPISGHVSLYWYRQALGQGPEFLTYFNYEAQQDKSGLPNDRFSAERPEGSISTLTIQRTEQRDSAMYRCASSAGTYEQYFGPGTRLTVT.

The chain combines TRBV28 with TRBJ2-1; 13 positions match TRBD2. Germline-derived CDR1 and CDR2 are MDHEN and SYDVKM. The CDR3 spans 18 residues. Unmatched junction bases numbered 13, after V lost 3 bases and J lost 8 bases. CDR3 in amino acids: CASSFTLSLAGGRDEQFF. As DNA, the CDR3 is TGTGCCAGCAGTTTCACTCTCTCACTAGCGGGAGGGCGAGATGAGCAGTTCTTC.

DNA for the CDR3: TGTGCCAGCAGATTTGGACTAGCGGGAGGGGATGAGCAGTTCTTC. This sequence encodes CASRFGLAGGDEQFF. The chain joins TRBV28 to TRBJ2-1, with 15 bases aligning to TRBD2. This CDR3 has 15 amino acids. CDR1 and CDR2 from the germline V gene are MDHEN and SYDVKM. The V segment lost 6 bases and the J segment 8 bases; nucleotides outside the gene matches: 5.

The genes are TRBV7-9 and TRBJ1-4, with a possible D match to TRBD1 (6 bases). The V gene's germline CDR1 is SEHNR and CDR2 FQNEAQ (reference sequence). The V end lost 4 bases, the J end lost 2 bases, and 8 bases lay between the germline ends. The CDR3 is made up of 14 amino acids. CDR3 amino acids: CASSSQGTNEKLFF. The CDR3, as DNA: TGTGCCAGCAGCTCGCAGGGGACTAATGAAAAACTGTTTTTT. Complete variable domain (other parts from reference TRBV7-9 and TRBJ1-4): DTGVSQNPRHKITKRGQNVTFRCDPISEHNRLYWYRQTLGQGPEFLTYFQNEAQLEKSRLLSDRFSAERPKGSFSTLEIQRTEQGDSAMYLCASSSQGTNEKLFFGSGTQLSVL.